This TCR beta chain was sequenced for a study of CD8 T cells in ankylosing spondylitis (dated by TCRdb to 2017 to 2019). As for the study more broadly: The study profiled T cell receptor beta repertoires in healthy donors and ankylosing spondylitis patients to find disease-linked TCR variants. The full study cohort comprised about 23 ankylosing spondylitis patients and approximately 100 healthy donors. Peripheral blood was sampled, and synovial fluid was additionally collected from ankylosing spondylitis patients.

The run used an Illumina HiSeq 2500. TCR beta libraries were prepared by quantitative 5'-RACE with molecular barcodes. The paper's processing steps were these. A new computational method based on a probabilistic model of VDJ rearrangement was used to identify disease-linked TCR variants. TCRdb cleaned the public reads at Q25 with fastp, built clones with MiXCR and kept in-frame beta chains. One record per CDR3 amino acid sequence lists the most common genes and DNA. These V and J calls originate from TCRdb's pipeline instead of the authors' own analysis. For this sample the table gives around 330,000 distinct CDR3 sequences, of which 11% were detected only once. Roughly 9.1% of the sample rests with the top ten. In the case of this clonotype: Its binding antigen is unknown. Per-base quality was not reported, and no clone a single base away is much larger than it.

V and J are truncated by 8 bases and 1 base respectively, leaving an intervening sequence of 14 bases. The CDR3 numbers 15 residues from cysteine through phenylalanine. Solely the CDR3 DNA is kept, with 45 bases framed from the first base. CDR1 and CDR2 are read off the germline V gene as SGHTA and FQGNSA. Overall study results and their limits: Some TCR beta motif variants had previously been reported in synovial fluid and blood of reactive arthritis patients, which suggested common disease-initiation mechanisms. A TCR beta motif of eight highly homologous amino acid variants appeared characteristic of blood from ankylosing spondylitis patients. A CD8+ phenotype was shown by the disease-linked clones, which were found at relatively low frequencies in peripheral blood. According to the report, matched synovial fluid samples from ankylosing spondylitis patients were significantly enriched for the disease-linked clones.

Input material: blood, either unsorted or a sorted T cell fraction (not recorded which). This clonotype originated in a female donor with ankylosing spondylitis or in good health (not recorded which). This chain is built from TRBV7-2 and TRBJ2-2; matching of 6 bases hints at TRBD2 as the D gene. The CDR3 has the sequence CASRRVGLNTGELFF. The nucleotide sequence reads as follows: TGTGCCAGCCGGAGGGTGGGTCTGAACACCGGGGAGCTGTTTTTT.